The rows below give T cell receptor beta chains drawn from one sample of a study of immune cell composition in non-small cell lung cancer. Data came from immunoSEQ multiplex PCR; TCRdb stores just in-frame clones and leaves some out. The sample shows under 4,500 clones, around 76% of them seen only once. Material for sequencing was non-adjacent lung tissue. These TCRs come from a human donor with non-small cell lung cancer. The CDR3 runs from the conserved cysteine through the conserved F or W. A D gene is named only where the DNA matches it firmly. A row's size may be missing; if present it is once, few, many or a size class.

J	V	D	size	DNA	CDR3
TRBJ1-3	TRBV18	NA	NA	TGTGCCAGCTCCCGGCGAGGGTTCTACTCTGGAAACACCATATATTTT	CASSRRGFYSGNTIYF
TRBJ2-1	TRBV7-9	TRBD1	NA	TGTGCCAGCAGCTTGATAGGACAGGGGACAAGCGATGAGCAGTTCTTC	CASSLIGQGTSDEQFF
TRBJ2-6	TRBV2	TRBD1	NA	TGTGCCTGTAGGACAGGTGTATCTTCTGGGGCCAACGTCCTGACTTTC	CACRTGVSSGANVLTF
TRBJ1-2	TRBV10-3	TRBD1	NA	TGTGCCATCAGTCGGGACAGGGGGCTTGGCTACACCTTC	CAISRDRGLGYTF
TRBJ2-2	TRBV30	NA	NA	TGTGCCTGGAGTTCCCTTGGCGGGGCTCGTTTAAGGGAGCTGTTTTTT	CAWSSLGGARLRELFF
TRBJ1-3	TRBV5-1	TRBD1	NA	TGCGCCAGCAGCTTGGGACAGGGGGCTGGAAACACCATATATTTT	CASSLGQGAGNTIYF
TRBJ2-7	TRBV7-8	NA	NA	TGTGCCAGCAGCTTAGAGGCGGGGTGGGAGCAGTACTTC	CASSLEAGWEQYF
TRBJ2-5	TRBV7-9	TRBD2	NA	TGTGCCAGCAGTTCGATAGCGGGGGGGCCGGAGACCCAGTACTTC	CASSSIAGGPETQYF
TRBJ1-6	TRBV14	NA	NA	TGTGCCAGCAGCTACCGGGACCGCCGGGGAGGCCCCCTCCACTTT	CASSYRDRRGGPLHF
TRBJ2-7	TRBV6-1	NA	NA	TGTGCCAGCAGTGAGCGGTGGTCAGGGCTGTACGAGCAGTACTTC	CASSERWSGLYEQYF
TRBJ2-5	TRBV5-5	TRBD1	NA	TGTGCCAGCAGCTTGTACGGGACAGGGGAGACCCAGTACTTC	CASSLYGTGETQYF
TRBJ1-6	TRBV28	NA	NA	TGTGCCAGCAGTTACGGGTTCGGGGTAACATCCTATAATTCACCCCTCCACTTT	CASSYGFGVTSYNSPLHF
TRBJ1-5	TRBV9	TRBD1	few	TGTGCCAGCAGCCCAGGACAGGTCGAGCAGCCCCAGCATTTT	CASSPGQVEQPQHF
TRBJ2-7	TRBV11-2	TRBD1	NA	TGTGCCAGCAGCCAGCAGGGGGCTGCAAACGAGCAGTACTTC	CASSQQGAANEQYF
TRBJ2-3	TRBV7-9	TRBD2	NA	TGTGCCAGCAGCTACAGCGGGAATTCAGATACGCAGTATTTT	CASSYSGNSDTQYF
TRBJ1-3	TRBV7-8	NA	NA	TGTGCCAGCAGCTTATCAACAGTGACGGGAAACACCATATATTTT	CASSLSTVTGNTIYF
TRBJ1-2	TRBV5-5	TRBD1	NA	TGTGCCAGCAGCATGGCCCAGGGACAGGGTGCTGGCTACACCTTC	CASSMAQGQGAGYTF
TRBJ2-5	TRBV2	TRBD1	NA	TGTGCCAGCACGACAGGGGCACAGGAGACCCAGTACTTC	CASTTGAQETQYF
TRBJ1-2	TRBV5-1	TRBD1	NA	TGCGCCAGCAGCTCCTTCCCCGGACAGGGAGGCTATGGCTACACCTTC	CASSSFPGQGGYGYTF
TRBJ1-5	TRBV6-6	TRBD1	NA	TGTGCCAGCAGTTACTCCGGGACAGCATATCAGCCCCAGCATTTT	CASSYSGTAYQPQHF
TRBJ2-7	TRBV6-5	TRBD1	NA	TGTGCCAGCAGCCAGGGACAGGGGTACCACGAGCAGTACTTC	CASSQGQGYHEQYF
TRBJ1-2	TRBV28	TRBD1	NA	TGTGCCAGCAGTCCGGCGGGACAGCTCTACTATGGCTACACCTTC	CASSPAGQLYYGYTF
TRBJ2-3	TRBV30	NA	NA	TGTGCCTGGAGTGACCAGGGAAATACGCAGTATTTT	CAWSDQGNTQYF
TRBJ2-5	TRBV2	TRBD2	NA	TGTGCCAGCAGGGAGTCCTTTGGGACTAGCGGGAAGAAGACCCAGTACTTC	CASRESFGTSGKKTQYF
TRBJ2-1	TRBV20-1	NA	NA	TGCAGTGTGGCCACCTACAATGAGCAGTTCTTC	CSVATYNEQFF
TRBJ1-1	TRBV20-1	NA	few	TGCAGAGGACTCCAGAACACTGAAGCTTTCTTT	CRGLQNTEAFF
TRBJ2-3	TRBV7-9	NA	NA	TGTGCCAGCAGCCAGAGCACAGATACGCAGTATTTT	CASSQSTDTQYF
TRBJ2-7	TRBV11-2	NA	NA	TGTGCCAGCAGCTTAGTAGCCGTCGGCAGGGCCTACGAGCAGTACTTC	CASSLVAVGRAYEQYF
TRBJ1-4	TRBV15	NA	NA	TGTGCCACCAGCAGAGATCCCTCAGGGTCCCTCGAACTGTTTTTT	CATSRDPSGSLELFF
TRBJ1-5	TRBV27	NA	NA	TGTGCCAGCAGTTTCGGGGGGAATCAGCCCCAGCATTTT	CASSFGGNQPQHF
TRBJ1-2	TRBV19	TRBD1	NA	TGTGCCAGTAGGATCCCGGGACAGGGATCCTATGGCTACACCTTC	CASRIPGQGSYGYTF
TRBJ2-7	TRBV11-2	TRBD1	NA	TGTGCCAGCAGCGCAACCGGGACAGGGGTCTACGAGCAGTACTTC	CASSATGTGVYEQYF
TRBJ1-1	TRBV29-1	NA	NA	TGCAGCGCCATCGGGGGGGGGAACACTGAAGCTTTCTTT	CSAIGGGNTEAFF
TRBJ2-7	TRBV27	TRBD1	NA	TGTGCCAGCAGCCTTCAGGGACAGGGTCCGAGGCAGTACTTC	CASSLQGQGPRQYF
TRBJ2-3	TRBV18	TRBD1	NA	TGTGCCAGCTCATCGGACAGGGGGGCAGATACGCAGTATTTT	CASSSDRGADTQYF
TRBJ2-1	TRBV10-3	TRBD2	NA	TGTGCCATCAGTGACGTCCCGGGACTAGCGGGAGGAGGATACAATGAGCAGTTCTTC	CAISDVPGLAGGGYNEQFF
TRBJ1-1	TRBV5-1	NA	NA	TGCGCCAGCAGCTTCACTATCAGGGGCCGCGCGATGAACACTGAAGCTTTCTTT	CASSFTIRGRAMNTEAFF
TRBJ2-1	TRBV9	TRBD2	NA	TGTGCCAGCAGCGTATGGACTAGCGGGAGTAATGAGCAGTTCTTC	CASSVWTSGSNEQFF
TRBJ1-6	TRBV7-8	TRBD1	NA	TGTGCTAGCAGCTTGCGGACAGGGAATTACTCACCCCTCCACTTT	CASSLRTGNYSPLHF
TRBJ2-7	TRBV15	TRBD1	NA	TGTGCCACCAGCAGGTACTCAGGGGGAAACTCCTACGAGCAGTACTTC	CATSRYSGGNSYEQYF
TRBJ2-1	TRBV29-1	TRBD1	NA	TGCAGCGTTGAAGATCAGGGACAGACATCATCCTACAATGAGCAGTTCTTC	CSVEDQGQTSSYNEQFF
TRBJ2-3	TRBV9	TRBD2	NA	TGTGCCAGCAGCACCCGACTAGCGGGACGCACAGATACGCAGTATTTT	CASSTRLAGRTDTQYF
TRBJ1-2	TRBV5-1	NA	NA	TGCGCCAGCAGCTTGGGGGCGACAAACTATGGCTACACCTTC	CASSLGATNYGYTF
TRBJ2-7	TRBV2	TRBD2	NA	TGTGCCAGCACCGGCGGGACTACCTACGAGCAGTACTTC	CASTGGTTYEQYF
TRBJ2-3	TRBV28	NA	NA	TGTGCCAGCAGTTTTAGGCGGAATACGCAGTATTTT	CASSFRRNTQYF
TRBJ2-1	TRBV11-2	TRBD2	NA	TGTGCCAGCAGCTTACTAGCGGGAGGGCCGAATGAGCAGTTCTTC	CASSLLAGGPNEQFF
TRBJ2-3	TRBV10-2	TRBD2	once	TGCGCCAGCAGGGTAGCGGGGTGGGGCACAGATACGCAGTATTTT	CASRVAGWGTDTQYF
TRBJ2-3	TRBV5-4	NA	NA	TGTGCCAGCAGCCAGGGGGGCCCCGGCTCCACAGATACGCAGTATTTT	CASSQGGPGSTDTQYF
TRBJ1-2	TRBV30	NA	NA	TGTGCCTGGAGTTTTCGGGGGGCCTATGGCTACACCTTC	CAWSFRGAYGYTF
TRBJ1-2	TRBV5-1	TRBD1	once	TGCGCCAGCAGCTACGCCCTACCAGGGGGCTTCTATGGCTACACCTTC	CASSYALPGGFYGYTF